Sequencing of this T cell receptor (beta chain) was carried out in a study of cytomegalovirus exposure and HLA in healthy donors. The CDR3 length is 19 residues. The V gene end was trimmed by 2 bases and the J gene end by 0 bases; junction bases not matched to a gene: 10. Germline V lookup: CDR1 SGHAT, CDR2 FQNNGV. General study points: The dataset shows that most TCR sequences were rare, while some public TCRs occurred in many donors. Researchers catalogued 164 TCR beta chains as cytomegalovirus-associated. It was confirmed in vitro that a few of the CMV-associated chains were specific for CMV antigens.

As to this clone: Its antigen is not known.

The repertoire was sequenced with immunoSEQ multiplex PCR; TCRdb's copy has only in-frame clones and lacks some. This table has around 70,000 clones, about nine tenths appearing once. Sequencing was performed on PBMCs. The chain links TRBV11-2 to TRBJ2-3; 11 bases match TRBD2. This TCR was sampled from a man younger than 30 in good health and CMV-seronegative. The CDR3 sequence is CASSLNLGTSGTSTDTQYF. DNA for the CDR3: TGTGCCAGCAGCTTAAACCTCGGGACTAGCGGCACTAGCACAGATACGCAGTATTTT.